This T cell receptor beta chain was captured in a study of T cell repertoires in cytomegalovirus infection (dated by TCRdb to about 2019). Context from the whole study: Donor HLA type was relevant to the analysis, because carriage of CMV infection together with the matching HLA type was indicated by public TCR beta signatures. General conclusions and limits of the study: The ex vivo response was dominated by HLA-C-restricted CMV-specific TCR beta clonotypes, which also provided the single most frequent clonotype in two of eight donors. Cumulative frequency of public TCR beta family members discriminated carriers of CMV infection plus the relevant HLA type in this cohort and an independent roughly 350-donor cohort.

Concerning this clonotype: This clone's antigen is unknown. No clone much larger than this one lies a single base away; base qualities are absent.

Sequencing was performed on an Illumina HiSeq 1500. TCRdb's own reprocessing of the public reads used fastp at Q25 and MiXCR and kept productive beta chains. Records with the same CDR3 protein are collapsed into one entry carrying the most frequent genes and DNA. The sample table holds roughly 190,000 distinct CDR3 sequences, of which approximately 9.6% were seen once. The biggest ten clones account for about 4.2% of the sample. Trimming removed 4 bases from V and 0 bases from J, leaving 7 bases between the germline ends. The CDR3, cysteine through phenylalanine, is 15 amino acids long. Only CDR3 DNA remains: 45 bases, in frame from the first base. CDR1 SGHAT and CDR2 FQNNGV are derived from the germline V gene.

The rearranged segments are TRBV11-2 and TRBJ2-6; the D gene remains uncertain. This sequence was found in a human donor in good health (CMV status not recorded). Some clones in this sample may be carry-over from other donors' samples. Specimen: PBMCs. CDR3 loop: CASSSSDSGANVLTF. The sequenced DNA: TGTGCCAGCAGCTCCTCAGACTCTGGGGCCAACGTCCTGACTTTC.